The source of this T cell receptor (beta chain) is a study of PD-1 blockade in classical Hodgkin lymphoma. Whole-study results and caveats: Reports described newly diagnosed patients as having lower baseline TCR diversity than healthy donors. Lower baseline TCR diversity marked trial partial responders and progressors. Compared with baseline, CD4+ but not CD8+ TCR diversity had risen significantly by C4D1.

Sequencing used immunoSEQ multiplex PCR; TCRdb keeps in-frame clones, though not all of them. The repertoire holds around 150,000 clones, with about four fifths as singletons. This CDR3 is 15 amino acids long. Per the germline V gene, CDR1 is SGHRS and CDR2 is YFSETQ. The J segment lost 3 bases and the V segment lost 4 bases, leaving 6 bases of the junction unmatched. Patients all relapsed after autologous stem cell transplantation, and there was variation in brentuximab vedotin exposure. Classifying best responses yielded complete response, partial response or progressive disease. Concerning this clone itself: The antigen remains unidentified.

This specimen consisted of peripheral blood mononuclear cells (PBMCs), obtained before the second cycle of nivolumab. The sequence was obtained from a human donor with classical Hodgkin lymphoma. The chain couples TRBV5-1 to TRBJ1-1; 10 bases agree with TRBD1. CDR3 sequence reads: CASSGRDRGDTEAFF. DNA of the CDR3: TGCGCCAGCAGCGGCCGGGACAGGGGAGACACTGAAGCTTTCTTT.